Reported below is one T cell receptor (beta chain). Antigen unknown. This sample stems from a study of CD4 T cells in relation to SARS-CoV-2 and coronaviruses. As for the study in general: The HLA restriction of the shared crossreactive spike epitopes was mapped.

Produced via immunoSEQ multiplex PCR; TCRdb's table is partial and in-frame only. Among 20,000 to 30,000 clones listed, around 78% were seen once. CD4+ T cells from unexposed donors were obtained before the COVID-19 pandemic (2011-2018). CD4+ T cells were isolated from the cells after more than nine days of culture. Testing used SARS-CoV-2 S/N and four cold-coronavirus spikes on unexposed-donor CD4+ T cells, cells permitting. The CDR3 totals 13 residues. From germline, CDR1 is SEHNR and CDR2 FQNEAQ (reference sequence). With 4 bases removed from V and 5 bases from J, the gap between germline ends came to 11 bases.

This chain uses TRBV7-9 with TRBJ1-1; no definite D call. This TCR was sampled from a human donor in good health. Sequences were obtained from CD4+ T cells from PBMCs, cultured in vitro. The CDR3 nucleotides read TGTGCCAGCAGCTGGATCGATGGGACTGAAGCTTTCTTT. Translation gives CASSWIDGTEAFF.